This record concerns one TCR beta chain sequence. This CDR3 has 14 residues. With 6 bases clipped from V and 5 bases from J, the junction kept 10 bases outside the gene matches. Germline CDR1 is SQVTM and CDR2 is ANQGSEA. The sample originates from a study of T-cell reconstitution after alpha-beta-depleted transplantation in children. Unique molecular identifiers were incorporated during preparation of the TCRbeta library. TCRdb used MiXCR to reprocess the PCR reads, holding one entry per CDR3 protein. Found here are around 230,000 distinct CDR3 sequences, approximately 17% of them singletons; the top ten hold approximately 40%.

Sample: PBMCs, mostly from graft donor cells, taken 360 days after TCRalphabeta/CD19-depleted stem cell transplant. This sequence was found in a male patient between 2 and 10 years old who had a stem cell transplant for acute lymphoblastic leukemia, so the T cells may come from the graft donor. V is TRBV29-1 and J is TRBJ2-3; 8 bases map to TRBD1. The CDR3 loop reads CSVEVQGEKDTQYF. In DNA form, the CDR3 reads TGCAGCGTGGAGGTACAGGGGGAAAAAGATACGCAGTATTTT.